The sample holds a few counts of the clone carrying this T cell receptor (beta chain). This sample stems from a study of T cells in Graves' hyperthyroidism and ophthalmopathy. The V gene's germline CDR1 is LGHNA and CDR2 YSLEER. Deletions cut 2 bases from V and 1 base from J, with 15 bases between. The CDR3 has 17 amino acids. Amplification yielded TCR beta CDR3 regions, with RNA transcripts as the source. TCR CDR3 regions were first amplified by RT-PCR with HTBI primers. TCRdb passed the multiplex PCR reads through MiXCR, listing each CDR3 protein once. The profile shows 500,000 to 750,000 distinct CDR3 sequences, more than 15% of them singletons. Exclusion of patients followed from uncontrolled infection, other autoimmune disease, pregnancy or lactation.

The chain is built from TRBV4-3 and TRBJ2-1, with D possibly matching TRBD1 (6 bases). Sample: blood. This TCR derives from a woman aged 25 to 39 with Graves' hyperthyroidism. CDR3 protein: CASSQKIPGHSYNEQFF. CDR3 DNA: TGCGCCAGCAGCCAAAAAATCCCGGGACATTCCTACAATGAGCAGTTCTTC.